This T cell receptor (beta chain) was sequenced for a study of shared clonotypes between healthy human individuals. As for the study in general: The people who gave samples were a couple of women and a few men aged 18 to 49.

CDR3 length: 14 residues. V lost 0 bases, J lost 4 bases, and 3 bases stayed unmatched. Germline-derived CDR1 and CDR2 are SGHRS and YFSETQ. For this clone: Other DNA sequences in this specimen translate into the identical CDR3.

Clones were read by immunoSEQ multiplex PCR, and TCRdb kept only the in-frame ones, dropping some. The sample has over a million clones, approximately 97% seen once. Sequenced material: naive CD4+ T cells sorted from blood. The subset denotes: CD45RA+ positively selected. The V gene is TRBV5-1, the J gene TRBJ1-1; 7 bases line up with TRBD1. This sequence originates from a man aged 30-40 years in good health. The CDR3: CASSLGQGGTEAFF. CDR3 coding DNA: TGCGCCAGCAGCTTGGGACAGGGAGGCACTGAAGCTTTCTTT. The variable domain in full, with the rest retrieved from reference TRBV5-1 and TRBJ1-1, is KAGVTQTPRYLIKTRGQQVTLSCSPISGHRSVSWYQQTPGQGLQFLFEYFSETQRNKGNFPGRFSGRQFSNSRSEMNVSTLELGDSALYLCASSLGQGGTEAFFGQGTRLTVV.